This T cell receptor beta chain was captured by sequencing in a study of control samples from healthy donors and cancer patients. TCRdb keeps only in-frame clones here, not all; method: immunoSEQ multiplex PCR. The data show about 160,000 clones, with roughly 95% seen just once and about 0.94% held by the top ten. The ends were cut back, 7 bases at V and 2 bases at J, with 34 bases in the middle. CDR3 length equals 21 residues. Germline CDR1 and CDR2: LGHNT and FRNRAP. The rearrangement joins TRBV12-5 to TRBJ2-3; D remains ambiguous. Input material: blood. The TCR sequence derives from a woman in her thirties in good health. The CDR3 nucleotides read TGTGCTAGTGTAACGGTTCACGGACCACCAAGAAGCTCGAGCAACACAGATACGCAGTATTTT. It specifies CASVTVHGPPRSSSNTDTQYF.